One sample yielded the 8 T cell receptor beta chains listed below, sequenced in a study of cytomegalovirus exposure and HLA in healthy donors. Primers for the PCR totalled 60 Vbeta and 13 Jbeta. TCRdb keeps only in-frame clones here, not all; method: immunoSEQ multiplex PCR. In the table there are 190,000 or so clones, 80% of which are singletons. The specimen sequenced was PBMCs. Receptors were obtained from a boy aged 5-17 years in good health and CMV-seronegative.

This chain joins TRBV6-5 and TRBJ2-5, with D possibly TRBD1 on 6 matching bases. The CDR3 consists of 13 residues. The germline V and J ends were trimmed by 6 bases and 5 bases, with 13 bases remaining between them. Germline CDR1 and CDR2: MNHEY and SVGAGI. CDR3 residues: CASRPTGKETQYF. CDR3 nucleotides: TGTGCCAGCAGGCCCACAGGGAAGGAGACCCAGTACTTC.

J is TRBJ1-2 and V is TRBV19; D is undetermined. V was trimmed by 2 bases and J by 3 bases, leaving 10 bases between them. The CDR3 is 14 amino acids. The germline gives CDR1 LNHDA, CDR2 SQIVND (reference sequence). This chain's CDR3 is CASSITPSDYGYTF. CDR3 sequence (DNA): TGTGCCAGTAGTATAACCCCTTCGGACTATGGCTACACCTTC.

The V and J genes are TRBV6-6 and TRBJ1-5; perhaps TRBD1 as D (5 bases). Trimming removed 2 bases from V and 5 bases from J, with 10 bases in between. Germline lookup yields CDR1 MNHNY and CDR2 SVGAGI (reference sequence). The CDR3 is 14 residues long. The DNA for the CDR3 is TGTGCCAGCAGTTACGACAGAACCTATCAGCCCCAGCATTTT. Its protein is CASSYDRTYQPQHF.

The chain's CDR3 is CASRTGTNYGYTF. CDR3 sequence (DNA): TGTGCCAGCAGAACAGGGACTAACTATGGCTACACCTTC. The V gene is TRBV6-5, the J gene TRBJ1-2, with D possibly TRBD1 on 6 matching bases. The CDR3 is 13 residues long. V was pared by 6 bases and J by 0 bases, with 8 bases between. The V gene's germline CDR1 is MNHEY and CDR2 SVGAGI.

This chain joins TRBV10-3 and TRBJ2-5; 7 bases agree with TRBD1. The J call may be in error: the DNA end matches TRBJ2-7 better. CDR3 length equals 15 residues. Germline V lookup: CDR1 ENHRY, CDR2 SYGVKD. In DNA form, the CDR3 reads TGTGCCATCAGTGAACAGGGGCAAGGAGGCTACGAGCAGTACTTC. This sequence encodes CAISEQGQGGYEQYF.

The chain carries TRBV30 and TRBJ1-2; TRBD1 might be the D (6 bases). From germline, CDR1 is GTSNPN and CDR2 SVGIG (reference sequence). V lost 2 bases and J lost 4, with 14 bases in between. The CDR3 length is 14 residues. The CDR3, as DNA: TGTGCCTGGAGTTCGGGACACCAAGTCTATGGCTACACCTTC. Translated: CAWSSGHQVYGYTF.

The V call is TRBV1, the J call TRBJ2-2; the D call in the table, TRBD2, was not verified against the DNA. TRBV1 is a recognized pseudogene. The CDR3 is made up of 18 amino acids. The CDR3 DNA is TGCACCAGCAGCCAAGGTCCCCCAAGACTAGCAGCCCCAGGGGAGCTGTTTTTT. Its translation is CTSSQGPPRLAAPGELFF.

The V and J genes are TRBV5-1 and TRBJ2-4; the D is unclear. The V end lost 0 bases, the J end lost 3 bases, and 13 bases lay between the germline ends. In germline, CDR1 is SGHRS, CDR2 YFSETQ. The CDR3 has 16 amino acids. The chain's CDR3 is CASSLGPHNYKNIQYF. CDR3 nucleotide sequence: TGCGCCAGCAGCTTGGGGCCGCATAATTACAAAAACATTCAGTACTTC.